This entry features one T cell receptor (beta chain) sequence. Reverse transcription of roughly 0.45 ug total RNA with a constant-region primer produced TCR beta cDNA. A slightly modified ARM-PCR protocol with three nested multiplex PCR rounds produced these TCR beta libraries. Each of the first two PCR rounds ran roughly 10 cycles with TRBV1-TRBV30 forward and C-beta reverse primers. TCRdb reprocessed the multiplex PCR reads via MiXCR and lists one record per CDR3 protein. The sample holds about 200,000 distinct CDR3 sequences, approximately 65% seen once. The source of the blood RNA was unsorted whole blood, and germline DNA was extracted as well. This entry belongs to a study of tumor-infiltrating lymphocytes in primary liver carcinoma. Study details: The study enrolled male and female patients aged 30 to 69 years.

The germline CDR1 and CDR2 sequences are MDHEN and SYDVKM. The J segment lost 4 bases and the V segment lost 4 bases, leaving 8 bases of the junction unmatched. The length of the CDR3 is 16 residues. The sample was peripheral blood. The V and J genes are TRBV28 and TRBJ2-1; 9 bases fit TRBD2. The receptor was derived from a woman aged 55-69 years with primary liver carcinoma and hepatitis B virus infection. Written as DNA, the CDR3 is TGTGCCAGCAGTTCCCTATTAGCGGGGGCGTACAATGAGCAGTTCTTC. This encodes CASSSLLAGAYNEQFF.